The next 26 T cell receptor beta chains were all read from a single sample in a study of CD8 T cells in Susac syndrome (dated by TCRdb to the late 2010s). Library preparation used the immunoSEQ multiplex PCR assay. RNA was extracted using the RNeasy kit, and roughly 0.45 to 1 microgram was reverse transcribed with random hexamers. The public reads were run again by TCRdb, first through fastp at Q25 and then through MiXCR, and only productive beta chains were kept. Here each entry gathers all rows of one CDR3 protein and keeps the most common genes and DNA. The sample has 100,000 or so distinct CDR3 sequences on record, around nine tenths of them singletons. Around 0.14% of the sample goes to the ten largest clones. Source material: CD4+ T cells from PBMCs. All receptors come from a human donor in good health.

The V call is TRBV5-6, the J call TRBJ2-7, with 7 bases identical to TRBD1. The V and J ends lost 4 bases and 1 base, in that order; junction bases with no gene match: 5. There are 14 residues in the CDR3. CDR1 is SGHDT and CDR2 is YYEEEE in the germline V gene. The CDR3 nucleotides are TGTGCCAGCAGCCCCCCGGGACAGTCCTACGAGCAGTACTTC. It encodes CASSPPGQSYEQYF.

CDR3 sequence: CSGTGVGPGHNEQFF. In DNA, the CDR3 is TGCAGTGGGACGGGAGTGGGTCCGGGACACAATGAGCAGTTCTTC. The genes are TRBV20-1 and TRBJ2-1; TRBD2 might be the D (6 bases). Germline V gives CDR1 DFQATT, CDR2 SNEGSKA (reference sequence). The CDR3 spans 15 residues. The ends were cut back, 7 bases at V and 5 bases at J, with 21 bases in the middle.

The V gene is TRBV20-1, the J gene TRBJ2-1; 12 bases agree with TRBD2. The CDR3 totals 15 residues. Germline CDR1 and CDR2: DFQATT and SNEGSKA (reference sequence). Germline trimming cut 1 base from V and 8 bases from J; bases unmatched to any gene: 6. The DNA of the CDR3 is TGCAGTGCTAGAGGGGCTAGCGGGAGGGACGATGAGCAGTTCTTC. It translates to CSARGASGRDDEQFF.

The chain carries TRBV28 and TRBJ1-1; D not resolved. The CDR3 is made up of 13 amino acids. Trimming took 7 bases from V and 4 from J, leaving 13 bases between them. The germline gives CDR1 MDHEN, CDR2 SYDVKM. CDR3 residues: CASKVAQTTEAFF. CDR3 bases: TGTGCCAGCAAAGTAGCACAGACCACTGAAGCTTTCTTT. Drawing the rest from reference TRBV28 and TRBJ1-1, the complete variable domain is DVKVTQSSRYLVKRTGEKVFLECVQDMDHENMFWYRQDPGLGLRLIYFSYDVKMKEKGDIPEGYSVSREKKERFSLILESASTNQTSMYLCASKVAQTTEAFFGQGTRLTVV.

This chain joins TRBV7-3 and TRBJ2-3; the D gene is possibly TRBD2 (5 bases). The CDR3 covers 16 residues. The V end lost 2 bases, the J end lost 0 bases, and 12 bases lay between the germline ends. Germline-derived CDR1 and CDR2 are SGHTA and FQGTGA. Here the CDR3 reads CASSLDGGPSTDTQYF. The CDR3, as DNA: TGTGCCAGCAGCTTAGATGGCGGGCCCAGCACAGATACGCAGTATTTT.

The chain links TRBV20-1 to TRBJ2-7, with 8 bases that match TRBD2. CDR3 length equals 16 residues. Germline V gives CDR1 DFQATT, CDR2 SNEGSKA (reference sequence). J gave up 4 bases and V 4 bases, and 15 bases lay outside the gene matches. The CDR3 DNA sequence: TGCAGTGCTATCCCGTCGGGGGGGCAGTTATCTTACGAGCAGTACTTC. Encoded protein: CSAIPSGGQLSYEQYF.

The CDR3 region is CSARDLGESQPQHF. CDR3 in DNA: TGCAGTGCTAGAGATTTGGGGGAGAGTCAGCCCCAGCATTTT. This chain joins TRBV20-1 and TRBJ1-5, with D possibly being TRBD1 (5 bases). This CDR3 is built from 14 residues. V lost 0 bases and J 6 bases, leaving 12 bases between the germline ends. Germline CDR1 and CDR2: DFQATT and SNEGSKA (reference sequence).

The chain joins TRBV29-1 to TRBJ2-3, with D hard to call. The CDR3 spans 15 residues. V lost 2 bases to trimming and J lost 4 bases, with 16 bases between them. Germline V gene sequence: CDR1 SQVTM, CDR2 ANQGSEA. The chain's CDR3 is CSVEISRMASDTQYF. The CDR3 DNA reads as TGCAGCGTTGAAATTTCCCGGATGGCCTCAGATACGCAGTATTTT.

CDR3 sequence: CASSPRWGREQYF. The CDR3 coding sequence is TGTGCCAGCTCACCACGGTGGGGGAGGGAGCAGTACTTC. This chain connects TRBV18 to TRBJ2-7; tentatively, D is TRBD2 (6 bases). The CDR3 runs to 13 residues. V was trimmed by 1 base and J by 7 bases, leaving 11 bases between them. CDR1 KGHSH and CDR2 LQKENI come from the germline V gene.

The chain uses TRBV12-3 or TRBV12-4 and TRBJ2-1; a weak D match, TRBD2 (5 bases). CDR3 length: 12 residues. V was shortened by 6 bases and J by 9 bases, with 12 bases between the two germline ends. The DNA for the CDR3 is TGTGCCAGCAGCTCTGGAGGCAGTGAGCAGTTCTTC. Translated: CASSSGGSEQFF.

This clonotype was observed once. CDR3 region: CASSYSTDNQPQHF. For the CDR3, the DNA is TGTGCCAGCAGTTACTCAACGGATAATCAGCCCCAGCATTTT. V is TRBV6-2 or TRBV6-3 and J is TRBJ1-5; D ambiguous. The germline V gene has CDR1 MNHEY and CDR2 SVGEGT. This CDR3 is 14 amino acids long. Trimming left V 0 bases short and J 4 bases short, with 7 bases between.

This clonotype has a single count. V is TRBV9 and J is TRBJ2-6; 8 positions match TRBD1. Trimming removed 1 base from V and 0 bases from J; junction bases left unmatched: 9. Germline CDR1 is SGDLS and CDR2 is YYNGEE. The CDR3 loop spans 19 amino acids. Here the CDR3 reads CASSVRTGPTTSGANVLTF. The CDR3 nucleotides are TGTGCCAGCAGCGTAAGGACAGGGCCTACGACCTCTGGGGCCAACGTCCTGACTTTC.

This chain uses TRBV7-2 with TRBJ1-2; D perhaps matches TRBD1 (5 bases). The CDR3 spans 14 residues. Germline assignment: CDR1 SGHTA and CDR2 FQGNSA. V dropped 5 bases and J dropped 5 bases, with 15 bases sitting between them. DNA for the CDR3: TGTGCCAGCAGCGACTTCCGGGACGATTATGGCTACACCTTC. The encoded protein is CASSDFRDDYGYTF. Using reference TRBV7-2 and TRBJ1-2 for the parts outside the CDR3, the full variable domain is GAGVSQSPSNKVTEKGKDVELRCDPISGHTALYWYRQSLGQGLEFLIYFQGNSAPDKSGLPSDRFSAERTGGSVSTLTIQRTQQEDSAVYLCASSDFRDDYGYTFGSGTRLTVV.

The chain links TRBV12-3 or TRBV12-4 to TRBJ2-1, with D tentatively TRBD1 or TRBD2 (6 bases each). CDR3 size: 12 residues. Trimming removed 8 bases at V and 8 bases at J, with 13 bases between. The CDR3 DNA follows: TGTGCCAGCCACCCCGGGGGCCATGAGCAGTTCTTC. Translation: CASHPGGHEQFF.

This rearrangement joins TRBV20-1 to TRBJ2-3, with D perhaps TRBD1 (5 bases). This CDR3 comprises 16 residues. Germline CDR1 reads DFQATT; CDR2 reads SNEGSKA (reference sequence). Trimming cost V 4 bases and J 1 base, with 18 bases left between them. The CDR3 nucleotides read TGCAGTGCTATTTTGATCAGGGAAACCGGCACAGATACGCAGTATTTT. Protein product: CSAILIRETGTDTQYF.

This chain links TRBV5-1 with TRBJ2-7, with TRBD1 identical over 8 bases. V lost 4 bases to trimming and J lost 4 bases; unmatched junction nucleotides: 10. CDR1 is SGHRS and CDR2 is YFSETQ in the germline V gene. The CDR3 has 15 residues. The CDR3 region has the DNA TGCGCCAGCAGCGGCGGACAGGGTGTTTCATACGAGCAGTACTTC. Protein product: CASSGGQGVSYEQYF.

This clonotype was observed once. CDR3 sequence: CSASLGGTKLAQPQHF. In DNA form, the CDR3 reads TGCAGTGCTTCGCTGGGGGGTACGAAGCTCGCCCAGCCCCAGCATTTT. The rearrangement links TRBV20-1 to TRBJ1-5, with D possibly TRBD1 on 5 matching bases. The CDR3 length is 16 residues. The V and J ends lost 5 bases and 7 bases respectively, with 24 bases between them. Per the germline V gene, CDR1 is DFQATT and CDR2 is SNEGSKA (reference sequence).

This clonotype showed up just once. DNA for the CDR3: TGCAGTGCGACCGGGACGCAGTCTCCTGGCGAAGCTTTCTTT. As protein: CSATGTQSPGEAFF. The rearrangement joins TRBV20-1 to TRBJ1-1; tentative D call: TRBD1 (5 bases). Trimming pared 6 bases from V and 8 bases from J, leaving 22 bases between. This CDR3 is 14 amino acids long. Looked up from germline, CDR1 is DFQATT and CDR2 is SNEGSKA (reference sequence).

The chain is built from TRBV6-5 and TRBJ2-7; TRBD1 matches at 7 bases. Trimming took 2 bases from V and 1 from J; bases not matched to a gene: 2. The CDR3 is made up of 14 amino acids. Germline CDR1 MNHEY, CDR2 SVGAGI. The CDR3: CASSYPGQSYEQYF. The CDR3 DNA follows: TGTGCCAGCAGTTACCCGGGACAGTCCTACGAGCAGTACTTC.

CDR3 bases: TGTGCCAGCAGCCCAGGCGGGGGGGCGTACAATGAGCAGTTCTTC. The encoded protein is CASSPGGGAYNEQFF. This chain joins TRBV7-3 and TRBJ2-1; 9 bases agree with TRBD2. This CDR3 region has 15 residues. Germline lookup yields CDR1 SGHTA and CDR2 FQGTGA. V was pared by 5 bases and J by 4 bases, with 6 bases of the junction left unmatched.

The CDR3 here is CASSRRGAPYTQYF. In DNA, the CDR3 is TGTGCCAGCAGCCGTAGAGGGGCCCCTTATACGCAGTATTTT. V and J are TRBV3-1 and TRBJ2-3; perhaps D is TRBD1 or TRBD2 (5 bases each). Trimming left V 4 bases short and J 7 bases short, with 15 bases between. Germline V CDR1 and CDR2: LGHDT, YNNKEL (reference sequence). There are 14 residues in the CDR3.

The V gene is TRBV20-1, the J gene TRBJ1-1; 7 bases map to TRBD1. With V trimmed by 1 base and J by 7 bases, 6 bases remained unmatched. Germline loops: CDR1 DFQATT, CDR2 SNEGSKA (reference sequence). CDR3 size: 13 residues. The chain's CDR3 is CSARGQGEIEAFF. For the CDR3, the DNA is TGCAGTGCTAGAGGACAGGGCGAGATTGAAGCTTTCTTT.

The CDR3 sequence: CASSFGTGANTGELFF. The CDR3 DNA reads TGTGCCAGCAGCTTCGGGACAGGGGCGAACACCGGGGAGCTGTTTTTT. This chain links TRBV5-8 with TRBJ2-2, with 10 bases fitting TRBD1. CDR3 size: 16 residues. The V segment lost 2 bases and the J segment 0 bases; nucleotides outside the gene matches: 1. Germline V gene sequence: CDR1 SGHTS, CDR2 YDEGEE.

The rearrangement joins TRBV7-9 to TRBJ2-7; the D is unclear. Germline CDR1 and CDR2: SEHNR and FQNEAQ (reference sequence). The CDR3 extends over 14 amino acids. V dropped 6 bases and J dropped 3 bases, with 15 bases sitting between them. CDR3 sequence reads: CASSQPSPVYEQYF. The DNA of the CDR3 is TGTGCCAGCAGTCAACCGAGTCCGGTCTACGAGCAGTACTTC.

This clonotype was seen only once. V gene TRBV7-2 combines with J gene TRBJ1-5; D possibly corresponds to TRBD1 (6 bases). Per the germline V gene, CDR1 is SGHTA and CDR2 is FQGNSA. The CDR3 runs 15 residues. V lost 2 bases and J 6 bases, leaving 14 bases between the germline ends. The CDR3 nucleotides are TGTGCCAGCAGCTTACTGCAGGGGTCGGGTCAGCCCCAGCATTTT. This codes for CASSLLQGSGQPQHF.

The CDR3 sequence is CASSLQGYAIYF. DNA of the CDR3: TGTGCCAGCAGCTTACAGGGGTACGCCATATATTTT. The rearrangement joins TRBV5-6 to TRBJ1-3, with TRBD1 matching 7 bases. The CDR3 spans 12 residues. Germline CDR1 reads SGHDT; CDR2 reads YYEEEE. After removal of 2 bases from V and 11 bases from J, the junction contained 4 bases not matched to a gene.